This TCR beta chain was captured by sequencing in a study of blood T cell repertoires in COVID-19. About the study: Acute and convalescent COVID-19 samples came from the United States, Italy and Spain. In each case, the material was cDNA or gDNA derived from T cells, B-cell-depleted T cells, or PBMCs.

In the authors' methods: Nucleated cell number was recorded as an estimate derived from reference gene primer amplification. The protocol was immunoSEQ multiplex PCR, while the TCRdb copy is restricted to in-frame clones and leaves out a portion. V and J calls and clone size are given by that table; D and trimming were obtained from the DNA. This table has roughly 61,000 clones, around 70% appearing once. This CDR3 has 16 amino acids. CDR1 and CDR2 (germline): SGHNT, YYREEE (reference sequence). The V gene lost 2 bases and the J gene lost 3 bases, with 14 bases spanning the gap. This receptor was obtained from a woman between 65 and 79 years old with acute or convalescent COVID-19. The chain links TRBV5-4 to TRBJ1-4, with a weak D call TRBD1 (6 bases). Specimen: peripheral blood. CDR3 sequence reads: CASSLQGRGSNEKLFF. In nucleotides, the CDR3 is TGTGCCAGCAGCTTACAGGGAAGGGGATCTAATGAAAAACTGTTTTTT.